These T cell receptor beta chains were read from a single sample in a study of T cells after yellow fever vaccination. TCRdb re-derived calls from the 5' RACE reads in MiXCR, one entry per CDR3 protein. The data contain under 550,000 distinct CDR3 sequences, 21% of them singletons. The sample in question was PBMCs, obtained roughly 20 days after the first yellow fever vaccination. The receptors come from a young man who received the YFV17D yellow fever vaccine. The CDR3 runs from the conserved cysteine through the conserved F or W. A D gene is named only where the DNA matches it firmly. Part of the rows lack a size; the others show once, few, many or a class for expanded clones.

>TRBV12-3/TRBV12-4|few|TRBJ1-2|NA
TGTGCCAGCAGTTTATGGCGGGGGACGGGGTTCTATGGCTACACCTTC
CASSLWRGTGFYGYTF
>TRBV4-1|few|TRBJ1-3|NA
TGCGCCAGCAGCCAAGGCTCCCTCCCTGGAAACACCATATATTTT
CASSQGSLPGNTIYF
>TRBV4-3|once|TRBJ2-2|TRBD2
TGCGCCAGCAGCCAAGACGCGGCGGGGGGGCGGCCCGGGGAGCTGTTTTTT
CASSQDAAGGRPGELFF
>TRBV19|few|TRBJ2-1|TRBD1
TGTGCCAGTAGTATCCAGGGGGCAGTCGACGAGCAGTTCTTC
CASSIQGAVDEQFF
>TRBV7-2|NA|TRBJ2-1|NA
TGTGCCAGCAGCTTAGCCCCAGTGAGCTCCTACAATGAGCAGTTCTTC
CASSLAPVSSYNEQFF
>TRBV12-3/TRBV12-4|NA|TRBJ2-1|NA
TGTGCCAGCAGTTTAACCCCGGATGAGCAGTTCTTC
CASSLTPDEQFF
>TRBV4-3|many|TRBJ2-4|NA
TGCGCCAGCAGCCAGGAACCGGGGGCCAAAAACATTCAGTACTTC
CASSQEPGAKNIQYF
>TRBV11-1|few|TRBJ2-7|NA
TGTGCCAGCAGCGAGAATTCAGGGTCCCCCGAGCAGTACTTC
CASSENSGSPEQYF
>TRBV7-9|many|TRBJ2-5|NA
TGTGCCAGCTCACCACCTCGGGAGACCCAGTACTTC
CASSPPRETQYF
>TRBV4-3|NA|TRBJ2-7|NA
TGCGCCAGCAGCCAAGTCCCTGGGGACGGGTCCTACGAGCAGTACTTC
CASSQVPGDGSYEQYF
>TRBV6-5|few|TRBJ1-5|TRBD1
TGTGCCAGCAGTTCTCCCTTATTGGGGACAGGGGGCGAACAGCCCCAGCATTTT
CASSSPLLGTGGEQPQHF
>TRBV14|NA|TRBJ2-2|NA
TGTGCCAGCAGCCTTATGGGGGCGCTTACCGGGGAGCTGTTTTTT
CASSLMGALTGELFF
>TRBV9|NA|TRBJ1-2|TRBD1
TGTGCCAGCGCCACAGGGGGTGGCTACACCTTC
CASATGGGYTF
>TRBV6-4|NA|TRBJ2-1|TRBD2
TGTGCCAGCAGTTACACTAGCGGGGGGAACAATGAGCAGTTCTTC
CASSYTSGGNNEQFF
>TRBV4-1|NA|TRBJ2-5|NA
TGCGCCAGCAGACCCGTCACGGGACGCAACCAAGAGACCCAGTACTTC
CASRPVTGRNQETQYF
>TRBV9|few|TRBJ2-2|NA
TGTGCCAGCAGCGTAGGTCTAGGGGAAGTGAACGGGGAGCTGTTTTTT
CASSVGLGEVNGELFF
>TRBV12-3/TRBV12-4|NA|TRBJ2-3|NA
TGTGCCAGCAGAACGTCCGGGGGTGGAGATACGCAGTATTTT
CASRTSGGGDTQYF
>TRBV29-1|few|TRBJ1-1|TRBD1
TGCAGCGTGCCGACAGGGGACGCGAACACTGAAGCTTTCTTT
CSVPTGDANTEAFF
>TRBV6-4|few|TRBJ2-1|NA
TGTGCCAGCAGTTCAGCGAATGAGCAGTTCTTC
CASSSANEQFF
>TRBV12-3/TRBV12-4|few|TRBJ1-1|NA
NA
CASSSSTARDTEAFF
>TRBV7-2|NA|TRBJ2-3|NA
TGTGCCAGCAGCTTAGTAGGTCCCCCGCAGTATTTT
CASSLVGPPQYF
>TRBV29-1|few|TRBJ2-1|NA
TGCAGCTTCTCCCGTCGGAGGGGGCCTCTCAATGAGCAGTTCTTC
CSFSRRRGPLNEQFF
>TRBV27|few|TRBJ2-7|NA
TGTGCCAGCAGTTTAATCACAGGAGCCTACGAGCAGTACTTC
CASSLITGAYEQYF
>TRBV4-2|many|TRBJ1-6|NA
TGTGCCAGCAGCCAAGGTGGGAGAAATTCACCCCTCCACTTT
CASSQGGRNSPLHF
>TRBV10-2|few|TRBJ2-7|NA
TGCGCCAGCAGTGATAGTAGGACAAGGCTGGAGCAGTACTTC
CASSDSRTRLEQYF